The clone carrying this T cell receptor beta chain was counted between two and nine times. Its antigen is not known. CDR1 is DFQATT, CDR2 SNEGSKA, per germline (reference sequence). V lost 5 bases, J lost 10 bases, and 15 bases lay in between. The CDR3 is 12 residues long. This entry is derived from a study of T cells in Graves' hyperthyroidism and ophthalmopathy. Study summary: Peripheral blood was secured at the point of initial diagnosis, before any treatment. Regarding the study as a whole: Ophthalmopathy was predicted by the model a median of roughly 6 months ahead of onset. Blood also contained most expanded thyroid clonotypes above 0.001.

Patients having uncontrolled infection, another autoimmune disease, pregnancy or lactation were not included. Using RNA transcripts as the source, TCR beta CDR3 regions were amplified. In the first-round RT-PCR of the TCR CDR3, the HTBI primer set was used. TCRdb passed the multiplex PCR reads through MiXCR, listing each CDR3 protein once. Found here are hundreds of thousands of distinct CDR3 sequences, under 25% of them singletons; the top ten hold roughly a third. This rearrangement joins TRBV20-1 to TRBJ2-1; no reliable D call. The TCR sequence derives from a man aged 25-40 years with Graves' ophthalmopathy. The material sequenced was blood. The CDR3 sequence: CSAPAEQWEQFF. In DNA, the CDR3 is TGCAGTGCTCCTGCGGAGCAATGGGAGCAGTTCTTC.